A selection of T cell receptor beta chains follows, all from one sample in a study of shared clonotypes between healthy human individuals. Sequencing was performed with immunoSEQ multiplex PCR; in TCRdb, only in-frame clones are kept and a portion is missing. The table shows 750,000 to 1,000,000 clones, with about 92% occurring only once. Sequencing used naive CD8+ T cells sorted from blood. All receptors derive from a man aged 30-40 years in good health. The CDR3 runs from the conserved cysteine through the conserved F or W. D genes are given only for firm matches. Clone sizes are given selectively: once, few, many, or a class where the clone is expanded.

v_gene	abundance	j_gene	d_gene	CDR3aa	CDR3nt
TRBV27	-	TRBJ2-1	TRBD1	CASRRTNRDRVLNEQFF	TGTGCCAGCAGGAGAACGAATAGGGACAGGGTTTTGAATGAGCAGTTCTTC
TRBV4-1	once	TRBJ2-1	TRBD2	CASSQRTSGANEQFF	TGCGCCAGCAGCCAGAGGACTAGCGGGGCCAATGAGCAGTTCTTC
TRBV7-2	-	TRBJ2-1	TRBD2	CASSFETSGTTDNEQFF	TGTGCCAGCAGCTTCGAGACTAGCGGGACGACAGACAATGAGCAGTTCTTC
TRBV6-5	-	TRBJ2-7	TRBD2	CASRSTPGRAEEQYF	TGTGCCAGCAGAAGCACCCCCGGGAGGGCCGAGGAGCAGTACTTC
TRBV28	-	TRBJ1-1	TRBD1	CASSPRQGKLYTEAFF	TGTGCCAGCAGTCCACGACAGGGGAAGTTGTACACTGAAGCTTTCTTT
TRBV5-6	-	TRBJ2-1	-	CASSADTYNEQFF	TGTGCCAGCAGCGCGGACACTTACAATGAGCAGTTCTTC
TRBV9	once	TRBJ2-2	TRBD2	CASSVSAGGPGELFF	TGTGCCAGCAGCGTCTCAGCGGGAGGGCCCGGGGAGCTGTTTTTT
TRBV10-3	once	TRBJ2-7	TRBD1	CAISQGADSYEQYF	TGTGCCATCAGCCAGGGGGCGGACTCCTACGAGCAGTACTTC
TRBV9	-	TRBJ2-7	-	CASSVADGQSSYEQYF	TGTGCCAGCAGCGTAGCTGACGGGCAGAGCTCCTACGAGCAGTACTTC
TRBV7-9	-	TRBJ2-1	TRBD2	CASSVLAVSSYNEQFF	TGTGCCAGCAGCGTACTAGCGGTGAGCTCCTACAATGAGCAGTTCTTC
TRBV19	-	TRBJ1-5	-	CASSIGGNSNQPQHF	TGTGCCAGTAGTATAGGAGGGAATAGCAATCAGCCCCAGCATTTT
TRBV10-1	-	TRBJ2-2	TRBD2	CASSEPGGENTGELFF	TGCGCCAGCAGTGAGCCGGGGGGGGAGAACACCGGGGAGCTGTTTTTT
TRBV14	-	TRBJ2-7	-	CASSQDAPSLGAYEQYF	TGTGCCAGCAGCCAAGATGCGCCGTCCTTAGGCGCCTACGAGCAGTACTTC
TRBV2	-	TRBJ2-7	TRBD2	CASYGGRIYEQYF	TGTGCCAGCTACGGCGGGAGGATCTACGAGCAGTACTTC
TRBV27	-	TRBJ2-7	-	CASSLGPSREQYF	TGTGCCAGCAGCCTAGGTCCCTCGCGGGAGCAGTACTTC
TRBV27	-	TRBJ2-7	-	CASSPMGGQGEQYF	TGTGCCAGCAGTCCCATGGGGGGACAAGGAGAGCAGTACTTC
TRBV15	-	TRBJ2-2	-	CATSSGGAHTGELFF	TGTGCCACCAGCTCGGGGGGCGCCCACACCGGGGAGCTGTTTTTT
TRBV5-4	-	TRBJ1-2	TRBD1	CASINTGGAYYGYTF	TGTGCCAGCATCAATACAGGGGGCGCTTACTATGGCTACACCTTC
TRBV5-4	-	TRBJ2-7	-	CASSFGRGNYEQYF	TGTGCCAGCAGCTTCGGAAGGGGGAACTACGAGCAGTACTTC
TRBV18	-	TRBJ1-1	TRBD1	CASSPTHGTEGSEAFF	TGTGCCAGCTCACCGACACACGGGACAGAGGGGTCTGAAGCTTTCTTT
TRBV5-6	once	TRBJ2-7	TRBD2	CASSLGGSGRYEQYF	TGTGCCAGCAGCTTGGGGGGTAGCGGGAGGTACGAGCAGTACTTC
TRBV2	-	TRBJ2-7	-	CASKEFAVEQYF	TGTGCCAGCAAGGAGTTTGCAGTTGAGCAGTACTTC
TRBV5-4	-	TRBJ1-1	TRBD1	CASSRTGVSRSTEAFF	TGTGCCAGCAGCCGAACAGGGGTGAGTCGTAGCACTGAAGCTTTCTTT
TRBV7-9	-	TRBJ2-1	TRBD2	CASSALPGLASFDEQFF	TGTGCCAGCAGCGCCTTGCCTGGACTAGCGTCTTTCGATGAGCAGTTCTTC
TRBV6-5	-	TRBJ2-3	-	CASSYLQGVDTQYF	TGTGCCAGCAGTTACCTCCAGGGAGTGGATACGCAGTATTTT
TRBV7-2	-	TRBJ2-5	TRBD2	CASSPSGRKETQYF	TGTGCCAGCAGCCCTAGCGGGAGAAAAGAGACCCAGTACTTC
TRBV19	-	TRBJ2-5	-	CASSLRDTPRETQYF	TGTGCCAGTAGTTTGAGGGACACCCCACGGGAGACCCAGTACTTC
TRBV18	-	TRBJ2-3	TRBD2	CASSPPPGTSGSTDTQYF	TGTGCCAGCTCACCACCACCCGGGACTAGCGGTAGCACAGATACGCAGTATTTT
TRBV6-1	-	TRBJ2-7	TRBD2	CASSSGGPYEQYF	TGTGCCAGCAGTAGCGGGGGGCCCTACGAGCAGTACTTC
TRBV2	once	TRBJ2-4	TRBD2	CASSERTSAPKNIQYF	TGTGCCAGCAGTGAGCGGACTAGCGCTCCCAAAAACATTCAGTACTTC
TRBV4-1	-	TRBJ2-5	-	CASSLASAQETQYF	TGCGCCAGCAGCCTAGCTAGCGCCCAAGAGACCCAGTACTTC
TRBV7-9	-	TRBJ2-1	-	CASSLVDSYNEQFF	TGTGCCAGCAGCTTAGTCGACTCCTACAATGAGCAGTTCTTC
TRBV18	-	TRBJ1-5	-	CASSPWDSNQPQHF	TGTGCCAGCTCACCATGGGACAGCAATCAGCCCCAGCATTTT
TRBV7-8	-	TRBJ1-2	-	CASWKGTSNYGYTF	TGTGCCAGCTGGAAGGGGACGTCTAACTATGGCTACACCTTC
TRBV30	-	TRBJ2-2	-	CAWSALLGLLNTGELFF	TGTGCCTGGAGTGCCCTTTTGGGACTTCTCAACACCGGGGAGCTGTTTTTT
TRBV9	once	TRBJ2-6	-	CASSVGQSWAQYSGANVLTF	TGTGCCAGCAGCGTCGGACAGTCGTGGGCACAATACTCTGGGGCCAACGTCCTGACTTTC
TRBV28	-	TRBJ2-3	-	CASSPKLEPSNTQYF	TGTGCCAGCAGTCCAAAACTAGAGCCCTCAAATACGCAGTATTTT
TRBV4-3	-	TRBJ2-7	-	CASSQDDTPPSYEQYF	TGCGCCAGCAGCCAAGACGACACCCCCCCCTCCTACGAGCAGTACTTC
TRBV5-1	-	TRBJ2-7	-	CASSIDSSYHEQYF	TGCGCCAGCAGCATTGACAGCTCCTACCACGAGCAGTACTTC
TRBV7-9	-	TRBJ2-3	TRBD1	CASSSGQGVQDTQYF	TGTGCCAGCAGCTCCGGACAGGGAGTTCAGGATACGCAGTATTTT
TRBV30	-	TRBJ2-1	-	CAWRAASLYNEQFF	TGTGCCTGGAGGGCGGCTAGCCTTTACAATGAGCAGTTCTTC
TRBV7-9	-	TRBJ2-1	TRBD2	CASSSRTSGSLSYNEQFF	TGTGCCAGCAGCTCCAGGACTAGCGGGAGCCTCTCCTACAATGAGCAGTTCTTC
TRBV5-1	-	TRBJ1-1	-	CASSLRGMNTEAFF	TGCGCCAGCAGCTTGAGGGGGATGAACACTGAAGCTTTCTTT
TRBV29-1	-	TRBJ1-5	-	CSGPTVNSNQPQHF	TGCAGCGGACCGACGGTTAATAGCAATCAGCCCCAGCATTTT
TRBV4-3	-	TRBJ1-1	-	CASSQEWGETGPTEGDTEAFF	TGCGCCAGCAGCCAAGAATGGGGCGAGACCGGACCTACCGAGGGCGACACTGAAGCTTTCTTT
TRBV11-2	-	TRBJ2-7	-	CASSSRDWKAAYEQYF	TGTGCCAGCAGCTCCCGGGACTGGAAAGCCGCCTACGAGCAGTACTTC
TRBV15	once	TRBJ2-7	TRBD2	CATSPGTSYEQYF	TGTGCCACCAGCCCCGGGACTAGTTACGAGCAGTACTTC
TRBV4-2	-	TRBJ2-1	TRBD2	CASSQDGATSLNEQFF	TGTGCCAGCAGCCAAGACGGAGCGACTAGCCTCAATGAGCAGTTCTTC
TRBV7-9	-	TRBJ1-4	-	CASSYIHPATNEKLFF	TGTGCCAGCAGTTACATTCACCCTGCAACTAATGAAAAACTGTTTTTT